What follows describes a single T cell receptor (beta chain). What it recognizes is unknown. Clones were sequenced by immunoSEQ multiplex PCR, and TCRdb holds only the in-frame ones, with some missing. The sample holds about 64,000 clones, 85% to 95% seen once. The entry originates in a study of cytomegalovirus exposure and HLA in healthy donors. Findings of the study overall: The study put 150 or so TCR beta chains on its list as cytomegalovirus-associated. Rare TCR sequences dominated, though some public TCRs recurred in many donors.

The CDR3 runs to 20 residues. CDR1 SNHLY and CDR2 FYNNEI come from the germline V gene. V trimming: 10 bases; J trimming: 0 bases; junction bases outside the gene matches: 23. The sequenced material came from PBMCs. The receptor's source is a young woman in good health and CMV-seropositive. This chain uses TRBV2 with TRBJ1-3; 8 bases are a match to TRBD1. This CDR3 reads CATMIFIPGQALNSGNTIYF. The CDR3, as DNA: TGTGCCACCATGATCTTCATCCCGGGACAGGCTTTAAACTCTGGAAACACCATATATTTT.